What follows are 20 T cell receptor beta chains derived from one specimen sequenced in a study of T cells in localized non-small cell lung cancer. Only in-frame clones appear in the TCRdb table, and some are missing; sequencing was by immunoSEQ multiplex PCR. The table has fewer than 45,000 clones, approximately 83% seen once; the top ten hold approximately 6.4%. The sequencing used peripheral blood, collected before any cancer treatment. These receptor sequences come from a man aged 40-75 years with stage I lung adenocarcinoma.

This clone appeared once. The chain is built from TRBV7-2 and TRBJ2-3; perhaps TRBD2 as D (6 bases). CDR3 length equals 15 residues. Trimming took 4 bases from V and 0 from J, leaving 11 bases between them. The germline V gene has CDR1 SGHTA and CDR2 FQGNSA. The CDR3 is CASSSLGGSTDTQYF. CDR3 nucleotides: TGTGCCAGCAGCTCCTTGGGGGGTAGCACAGATACGCAGTATTTT.

This clone was observed a few times. The rearrangement links TRBV6-6 to TRBJ2-3; TRBD2 matches at 8 bases. CDR3 length: 16 amino acids. J was trimmed by 2 bases and V by 6 bases; bases with no gene match: 10. CDR1 MNHNY and CDR2 SVGAGI come from the germline V gene (reference sequence). CDR3 bases: TGTGCCAGCAGAGACAGAGCGGGAGACGTCACAGATACGCAGTATTTT. This codes for CASRDRAGDVTDTQYF.

V gene TRBV6-1 combines with J gene TRBJ1-2; 7 nucleotides line up with TRBD1. CDR3 length equals 15 residues. With V trimmed by 2 bases and J by 7 bases, 10 bases remained unmatched. Germline-derived CDR1 and CDR2 are MNHNS and SASEGT. This CDR3 reads CASSERGPGGGGYTF. CDR3 coding DNA: TGTGCCAGCAGTGAAAGGGGGCCAGGGGGTGGTGGCTACACCTTC.

The chain joins TRBV7-8 to TRBJ2-7, with no clear D. The CDR3 covers 14 residues. Trimming left V 3 bases short and J 3 bases short, with 12 bases between. Germline V lookup: CDR1 SGHVS, CDR2 FQNEAQ. The CDR3 DNA is TGTGCCAGCAGCTTCGAAGGGTGGGGCTACGAGCAGTACTTC. Translated, it gives CASSFEGWGYEQYF.

This clone occurred once. This chain joins TRBV10-3 and TRBJ2-1; D is unclear. Trimming cost V 7 bases and J 3 bases, with 22 bases left between them. The germline gives CDR1 ENHRY, CDR2 SYGVKD. This CDR3 is 17 amino acids long. CDR3: CAIMSAFGSESYNEQFF. CDR3 coding DNA: TGTGCCATCATGTCTGCTTTCGGCTCAGAGAGCTACAATGAGCAGTTCTTC.

The V gene is TRBV6-1, the J gene TRBJ2-3; either TRBD1 or TRBD2 may supply D (5 bases each). Trimming took 6 bases from V and 2 from J, leaving 12 bases between them. This CDR3 has 14 residues. Looked up from germline, CDR1 is MNHNS and CDR2 is SASEGT. CDR3 amino acids: CASRAPGPTDTQYF. The CDR3 DNA reads TGTGCCAGCAGGGCCCCGGGGCCCACAGATACGCAGTATTTT.

CDR3 amino acids: CASSLTQRRYNEQFF. Here the CDR3 DNA reads TGTGCCAGCAGCTTAACGCAAAGGAGATACAATGAGCAGTTCTTC. The gene calls are TRBV7-3 and TRBJ2-1, with unresolved D. The CDR3 loop spans 15 amino acids. Germline-derived CDR1 and CDR2 are SGHTA and FQGTGA. The V and J ends lost 0 bases and 4 bases respectively, with 10 bases between them. The variable domain in full, with the rest retrieved from reference TRBV7-3 and TRBJ2-1, is GAGVSQTPSNKVTEKGKYVELRCDPISGHTALYWYRQSLGQGPEFLIYFQGTGAADDSGLPNDRFFAVRPEGSVSTLKIQRTERGDSAVYLCASSLTQRRYNEQFFGPGTRLTVL.

The rearrangement joins TRBV7-6 to TRBJ2-1; D gene uncertain. Germline V lookup: CDR1 SGHVS, CDR2 FNYEAQ. V lost 3 bases, J lost 3 bases, and 12 bases lay in between. This CDR3 region has 15 residues. DNA of the CDR3: TGTGCCAGCAGCTTGGTTGAGGAAGGCTACAATGAGCAGTTCTTC. Amino acid sequence: CASSLVEEGYNEQFF.

The V call is TRBV7-8, the J call TRBJ2-1, with D hard to call. Germline V gene sequence: CDR1 SGHVS, CDR2 FQNEAQ. The CDR3 totals 12 residues. Trimming stripped 1 base from V and 10 bases from J, with 8 bases between. This CDR3 reads CASSLVGTEQFF. DNA for the CDR3: TGTGCCAGCAGCTTAGTGGGAACCGAGCAGTTCTTC. Full variable domain (outside the CDR3, taken from reference TRBV7-8 and TRBJ2-1): GAGVSQSPRYKVAKRGQDVALRCDPISGHVSLFWYQQALGQGPEFLTYFQNEAQLDKSGLPSDRFFAERPEGSVSTLKIQRTQQEDSAVYLCASSLVGTEQFFGPGTRLTVL.

The rearrangement joins TRBV4-3 to TRBJ2-5; D gene uncertain. Trimming removed 1 base from V and 4 bases from J, with 10 bases in between. This CDR3 contains 14 residues. CDR1 and CDR2 from the germline V gene are LGHNA and YSLEER. The CDR3 spells CASSQAPKGETQYF. The CDR3 coding sequence is TGCGCCAGCAGCCAAGCCCCCAAGGGAGAGACCCAGTACTTC.

This clone was seen only a few times. The rearrangement uses TRBV6-6 and TRBJ2-1; D unclear. V gave up 2 bases and J gave up 7 bases, with 6 bases separating them. The CDR3 runs 12 residues. CDR1 and CDR2 (germline): MNHNY, SVGAGI (reference sequence). This CDR3 is CASSYLRNEQFF. The CDR3 DNA follows: TGTGCCAGCAGTTACCTGCGGAATGAGCAGTTCTTC.

The chain employs TRBV2 and TRBJ2-1; D perhaps matches TRBD1 (5 bases). The V and J ends lost 4 bases and 8 bases respectively, with 12 bases between them. The CDR3 is 13 residues long. The germline CDR1 and CDR2 sequences are SNHLY and FYNNEI. The CDR3 sequence is CASSVLQAHEQFF. The CDR3 DNA is TGTGCCAGCAGTGTGCTACAGGCCCATGAGCAGTTCTTC.

The chain carries TRBV4-3 and TRBJ2-1; perhaps TRBD1 as D (5 bases). The CDR3 covers 17 residues. Trimming removed 1 base at V and 0 bases at J, with 13 bases between. Germline-derived CDR1 and CDR2 are LGHNA and YSLEER. The CDR3 protein is CASSQVGARISYNEQFF. The CDR3 bases are TGCGCCAGCAGCCAAGTAGGGGCGCGAATCTCCTACAATGAGCAGTTCTTC.

The chain uses TRBV5-1 and TRBJ1-1, with 9 bases aligning to TRBD1. The germline V gene has CDR1 SGHRS and CDR2 YFSETQ. The CDR3 consists of 14 residues. J lost 0 bases, V lost 4 bases, and 1 base had no gene match. CDR3 loop: CASSGTGMNTEAFF. CDR3 nucleotides: TGCGCCAGCAGCGGGACAGGGATGAACACTGAAGCTTTCTTT. The full variable domain, completed using reference TRBV5-1 and TRBJ1-1, is KAGVTQTPRYLIKTRGQQVTLSCSPISGHRSVSWYQQTPGQGLQFLFEYFSETQRNKGNFPGRFSGRQFSNSRSEMNVSTLELGDSALYLCASSGTGMNTEAFFGQGTRLTVV.

This clone appeared once. The chain recombines TRBV4-3 with TRBJ2-3; no clear D. V shed 3 bases and J shed 6 bases, with 13 bases lying between them. This CDR3 has 14 residues. The germline gives CDR1 LGHNA, CDR2 YSLEER. The CDR3 coding sequence is TGCGCCAGCAGCCAGCAAATTCGCGGCGATACGCAGTATTTT. It encodes CASSQQIRGDTQYF.

The rearrangement uses TRBV11-2 and TRBJ2-7, with D uncertain. The germline V and J ends were trimmed by 5 bases and 2 bases, with 10 bases remaining between them. Germline CDR1 and CDR2: SGHAT and FQNNGV. The CDR3 runs to 13 residues. CDR3 sequence: CASSTGRTYEQYF. Written as DNA, the CDR3 is TGTGCCAGCAGCACCGGACGGACCTACGAGCAGTACTTC.

This chain links TRBV4-3 with TRBJ1-4; TRBD1 might be the D (5 bases). This CDR3 is built from 13 residues. The germline CDR1 and CDR2 sequences are LGHNA and YSLEER. The V end lost 0 bases, the J end lost 10 bases, and 9 bases lay between the germline ends. The CDR3 nucleotides are TGCGCCAGCAGCCAAGATTGGGGGGGAAAACTGTTTTTT. Residues: CASSQDWGGKLFF.

V gene TRBV7-8 combines with J gene TRBJ2-6; D not certain. CDR3 length equals 18 residues. The germline gives CDR1 SGHVS, CDR2 FQNEAQ. V was pared by 0 bases and J by 1 base, with 13 bases between. Here the CDR3 reads CASSLAQPRGSGANVLTF. CDR3 in DNA: TGTGCCAGCAGCTTAGCGCAGCCCCGCGGATCTGGGGCCAACGTCCTGACTTTC.

The chain recombines TRBV19 with TRBJ1-5; possible D gene TRBD1, 6 bases. V shed 5 bases and J shed 1 base, with 15 bases lying between them. Germline CDR1 reads LNHDA; CDR2 reads SQIVND (reference sequence). The CDR3 consists of 16 residues. The CDR3 sequence: CASSAVGGLSNQPQHF. The CDR3 DNA is TGTGCCAGTAGTGCGGTGGGGGGGCTAAGCAATCAGCCCCAGCATTTT.

This sequence joins TRBV5-4 and TRBJ2-3; D unresolved. Looked up from germline, CDR1 is SGHNT and CDR2 is YYREEE (reference sequence). This CDR3 is built from 14 residues. Trimming cost V 0 bases and J 0 bases, with 5 bases left between them. CDR3 in amino acids: CASSLEPSTDTQYF. In DNA, the CDR3 is TGTGCCAGCAGCTTGGAACCCAGCACAGATACGCAGTATTTT.